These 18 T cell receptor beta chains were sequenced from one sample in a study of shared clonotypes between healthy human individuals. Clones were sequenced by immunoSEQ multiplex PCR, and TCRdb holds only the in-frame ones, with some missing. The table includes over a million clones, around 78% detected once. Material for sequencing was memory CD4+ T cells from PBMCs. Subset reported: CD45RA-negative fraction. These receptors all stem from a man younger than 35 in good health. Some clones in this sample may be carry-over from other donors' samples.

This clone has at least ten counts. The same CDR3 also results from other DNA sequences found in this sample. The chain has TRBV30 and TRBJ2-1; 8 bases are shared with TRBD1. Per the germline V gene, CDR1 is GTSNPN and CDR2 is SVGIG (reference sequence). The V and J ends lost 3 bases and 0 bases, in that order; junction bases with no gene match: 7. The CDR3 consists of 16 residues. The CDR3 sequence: CAWRSRGLASYNEQFF. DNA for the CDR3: TGTGCCTGGAGGAGCAGGGGGCTTGCCTCCTACAATGAGCAGTTCTTC.

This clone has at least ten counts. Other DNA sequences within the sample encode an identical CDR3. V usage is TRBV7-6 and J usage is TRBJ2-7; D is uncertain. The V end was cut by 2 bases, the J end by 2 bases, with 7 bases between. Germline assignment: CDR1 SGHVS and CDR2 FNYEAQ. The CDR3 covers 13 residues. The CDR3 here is CASSLSQAYEQYF. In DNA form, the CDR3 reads TGTGCCAGCAGCTTAAGTCAGGCCTACGAGCAGTACTTC.

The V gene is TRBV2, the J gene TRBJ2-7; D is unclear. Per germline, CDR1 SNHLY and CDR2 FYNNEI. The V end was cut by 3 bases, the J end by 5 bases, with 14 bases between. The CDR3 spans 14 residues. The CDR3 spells CASSEVWGINEQYF. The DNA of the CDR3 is TGTGCCAGCAGTGAGGTTTGGGGTATCAACGAGCAGTACTTC.

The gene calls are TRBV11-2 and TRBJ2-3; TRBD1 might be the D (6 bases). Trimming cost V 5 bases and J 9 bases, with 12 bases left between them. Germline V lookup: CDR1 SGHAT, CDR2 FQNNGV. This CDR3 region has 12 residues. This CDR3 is CASSIKGDTQYF. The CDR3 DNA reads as TGTGCCAGCAGCATAAAGGGGGACACGCAGTATTTT.

The CDR3 bases are TGCGCCAGCAGCTTGGTGATAGGGAACTATGGCTACACCTTC. Its translation is CASSLVIGNYGYTF. This chain connects TRBV5-1 to TRBJ1-2; the D is unclear. The V gene lost 0 bases and the J gene lost 2 bases, with 8 bases spanning the gap. The CDR3 has 14 amino acids. In germline, CDR1 is SGHRS, CDR2 YFSETQ.

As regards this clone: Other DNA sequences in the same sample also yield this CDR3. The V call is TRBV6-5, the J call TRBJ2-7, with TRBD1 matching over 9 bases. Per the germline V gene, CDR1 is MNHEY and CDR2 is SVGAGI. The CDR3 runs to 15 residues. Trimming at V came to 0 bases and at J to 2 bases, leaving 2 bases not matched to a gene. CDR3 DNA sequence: TGTGCCAGCAGTTACTCGGACAGGGGAACCTACGAGCAGTACTTC. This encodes CASSYSDRGTYEQYF.

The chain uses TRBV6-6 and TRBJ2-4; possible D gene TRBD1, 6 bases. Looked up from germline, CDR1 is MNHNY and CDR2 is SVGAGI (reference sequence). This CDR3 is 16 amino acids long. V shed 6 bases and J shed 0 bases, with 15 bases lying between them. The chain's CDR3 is CASSLTGQIAKNIQYF. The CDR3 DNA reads TGTGCCAGCAGCCTTACAGGGCAAATAGCCAAAAACATTCAGTACTTC.

DNA for the CDR3: TGTGCCAGCAGCGTAGCTGGAGTTCCCGGGGAGCTGTTTTTT. Its protein is CASSVAGVPGELFF. V is TRBV9 and J is TRBJ2-2; D unclear. V was trimmed by 0 bases and J by 6 bases, leaving 9 bases between them. The CDR3 covers 14 residues. Germline lookup yields CDR1 SGDLS and CDR2 YYNGEE.

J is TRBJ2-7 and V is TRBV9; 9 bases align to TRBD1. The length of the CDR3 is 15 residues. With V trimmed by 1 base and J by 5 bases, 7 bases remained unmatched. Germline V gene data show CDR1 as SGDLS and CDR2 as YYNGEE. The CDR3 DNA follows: TGTGCCAGCAGCGTACTGGACAGGGGTTTTCACGAGCAGTACTTC. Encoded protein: CASSVLDRGFHEQYF.

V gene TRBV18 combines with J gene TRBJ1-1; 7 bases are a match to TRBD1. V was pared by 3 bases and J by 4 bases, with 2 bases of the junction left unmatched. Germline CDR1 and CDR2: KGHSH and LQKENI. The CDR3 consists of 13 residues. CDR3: CASSPRTGTEAFF. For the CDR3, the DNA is TGTGCCAGCTCACCCCGGACAGGCACTGAAGCTTTCTTT.

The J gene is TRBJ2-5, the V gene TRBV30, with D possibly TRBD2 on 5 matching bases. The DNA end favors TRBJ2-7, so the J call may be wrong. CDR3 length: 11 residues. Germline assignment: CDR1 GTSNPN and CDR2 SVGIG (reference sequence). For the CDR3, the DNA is TGTGCCTGGACGGAGGCCTACGAGCAGTACTTC. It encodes CAWTEAYEQYF.

The CDR3 DNA reads TGCAGGGCAACCCGGAGGGGCACTGAAGCTTTCTTT. This translates into CRATRRGTEAFF. This chain uses TRBV29-1 with TRBJ1-1, with a weak D call TRBD1 (5 bases). CDR1 is SQVTM, CDR2 ANQGSEA, per germline. The CDR3 is 12 amino acids. The variable domain in full, completed from reference TRBV29-1 and TRBJ1-1, reads SAVISQKPSRDICQRGTSLTIQCQVDSQVTMMFWYRQQPGQSLTLIATANQGSEATYESGFVIDKFPISRPNLTFSTLTVSNMSPEDSSIYLCRATRRGTEAFFGQGTRLTVV.

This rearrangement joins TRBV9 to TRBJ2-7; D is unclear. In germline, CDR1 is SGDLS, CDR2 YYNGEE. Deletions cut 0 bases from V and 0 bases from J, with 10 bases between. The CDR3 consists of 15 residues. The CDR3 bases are TGTGCCAGCAGCGTAGCCAGCGCGAGCTCCTACGAGCAGTACTTC. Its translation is CASSVASASSYEQYF. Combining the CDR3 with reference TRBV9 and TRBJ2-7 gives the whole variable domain DSGVTQTPKHLITATGQRVTLRCSPRSGDLSVYWYQQSLDQGLQFLIQYYNGEERAKGNILERFSAQQFPDLHSELNLSSLELGDSALYFCASSVASASSYEQYFGPGTRLTVT.

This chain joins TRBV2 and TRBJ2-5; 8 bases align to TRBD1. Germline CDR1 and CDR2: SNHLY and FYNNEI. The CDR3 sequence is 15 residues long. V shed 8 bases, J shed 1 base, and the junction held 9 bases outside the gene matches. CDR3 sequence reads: CASSSGQGFQETQYF. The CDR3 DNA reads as TGTGCCAGCTCCTCCGGACAGGGATTCCAAGAGACCCAGTACTTC. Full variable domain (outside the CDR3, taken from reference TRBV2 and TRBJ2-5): EPEVTQTPSHQVTQMGQEVILRCVPISNHLYFYWYRQILGQKVEFLVSFYNNEISEKSEIFDDQFSVERPDGSNFTLKIRSTKLEDSAMYFCASSSGQGFQETQYFGPGTRLLVL.

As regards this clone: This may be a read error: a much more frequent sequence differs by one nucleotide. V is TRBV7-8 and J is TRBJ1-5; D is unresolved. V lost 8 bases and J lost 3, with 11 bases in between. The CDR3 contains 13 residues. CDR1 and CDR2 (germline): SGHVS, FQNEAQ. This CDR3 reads CASGQNNNQPQHF. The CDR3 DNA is TGTGCCAGCGGCCAAAACAACAATCAGCCCCAGCATTTT.

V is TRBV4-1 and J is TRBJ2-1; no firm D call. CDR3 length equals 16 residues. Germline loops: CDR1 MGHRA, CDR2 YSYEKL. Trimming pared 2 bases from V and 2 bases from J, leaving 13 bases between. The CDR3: CASSQSKNLTYNEQFF. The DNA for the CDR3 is TGCGCCAGCAGCCAAAGTAAAAACTTAACCTACAATGAGCAGTTCTTC.

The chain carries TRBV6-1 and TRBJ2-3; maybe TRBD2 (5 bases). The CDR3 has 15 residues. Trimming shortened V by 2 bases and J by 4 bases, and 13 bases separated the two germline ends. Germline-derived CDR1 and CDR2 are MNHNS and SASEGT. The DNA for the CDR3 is TGTGCCAGCAGTGAACAAGCCGGGAATGCAGATACGCAGTATTTT. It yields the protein CASSEQAGNADTQYF.

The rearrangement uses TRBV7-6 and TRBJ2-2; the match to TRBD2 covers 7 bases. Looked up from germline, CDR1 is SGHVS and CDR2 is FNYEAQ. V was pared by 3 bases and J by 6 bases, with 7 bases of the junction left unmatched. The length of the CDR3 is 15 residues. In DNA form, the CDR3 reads TGTGCCAGCAGCTTCATCGGGACTACTGCCGGGGAGCTGTTTTTT. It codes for CASSFIGTTAGELFF.